Here is one T cell receptor (beta chain) with its context. The data are from a study of T-cell memory formation after mild COVID-19. The CDR3 runs 17 residues. CDR1 SGHVS and CDR2 FNYEAQ come from the germline V gene. Unmatched junction bases numbered 9, after V lost 5 bases and J lost 1 base. TCRdb processed the 5' RACE reads anew with MiXCR; each CDR3 protein has one entry. The sample contains 150,000 or so distinct CDR3 sequences, about 14% of which appear only once. V usage is TRBV7-6 and J usage is TRBJ2-2, with TRBD1 identical over 8 bases. Sequences were obtained from PBMCs or a T cell subset sorted from them (not recorded which). This TCR was recovered from an adult woman who had mild COVID-19 (a few samples of this study predate the infection). Cell type and time point are not known. In nucleotides, the CDR3 is TGTGCCAGCAGCCCGGAGTCCGGGACAGGGAACACCGGGGAGCTGTTTTTT. This sequence encodes CASSPESGTGNTGELFF.